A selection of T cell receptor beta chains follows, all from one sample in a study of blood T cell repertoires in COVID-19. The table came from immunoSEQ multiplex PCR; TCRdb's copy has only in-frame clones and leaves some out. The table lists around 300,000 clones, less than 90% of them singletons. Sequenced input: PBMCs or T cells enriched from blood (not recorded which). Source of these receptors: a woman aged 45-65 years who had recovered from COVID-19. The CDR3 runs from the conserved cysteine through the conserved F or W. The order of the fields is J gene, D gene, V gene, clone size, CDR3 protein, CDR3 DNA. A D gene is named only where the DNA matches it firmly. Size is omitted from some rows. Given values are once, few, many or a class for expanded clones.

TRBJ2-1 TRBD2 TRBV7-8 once CASSLDSGRANEQFF TGTGCCAGCAGCTTAGATAGCGGGAGGGCCAATGAGCAGTTCTTC
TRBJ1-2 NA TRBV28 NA CASSPRGYGYTF TGTGCCAGCAGTCCCAGGGGTTATGGCTACACCTTC
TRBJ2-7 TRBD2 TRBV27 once CASSLSGLAGGPAHEQYF TGTGCCAGCAGTTTATCGGGACTAGCGGGAGGGCCGGCGCACGAGCAGTACTTC
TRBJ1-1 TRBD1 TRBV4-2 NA CASSREVDRPMNTEAFF TGTGCCAGCAGCCGCGAGGTGGACAGGCCCATGAACACTGAAGCTTTCTTT
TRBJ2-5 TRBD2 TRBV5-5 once CASSTATSGRAGETQYF TGTGCCAGCAGCACTGCCACCAGCGGGAGGGCCGGTGAGACCCAGTACTTC
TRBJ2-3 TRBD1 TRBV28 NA CASSTRTGPSTDTQYF TGTGCCAGCAGTACTCGGACAGGGCCCTCCACAGATACGCAGTATTTT
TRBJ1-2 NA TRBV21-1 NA CASSKAAGWHGYTF TGTGCCAGCAGCAAAGCGGCGGGGTGGCACGGCTACACCTTC
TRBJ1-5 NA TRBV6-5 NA CASRREGGNQPQHF TGTGCCAGCAGAAGGGAGGGGGGCAATCAGCCCCAGCATTTT
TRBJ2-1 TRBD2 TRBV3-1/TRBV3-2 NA CASSQGVLASGRNEQFF TGTGCCAGCAGCCAAGGAGTGCTGGCTAGCGGGAGGAATGAGCAGTTCTTC
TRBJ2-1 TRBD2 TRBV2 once CATGLAGVGNEQFF TGTGCCACCGGACTAGCGGGAGTGGGGAATGAGCAGTTCTTC
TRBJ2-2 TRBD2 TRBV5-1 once CASSQAGEVAGELFF TGCGCCAGCAGCCAGGCGGGGGAGGTCGCCGGGGAGCTGTTTTTT
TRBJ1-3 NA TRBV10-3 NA CAISGPGGNTIYF TGTGCCATCAGTGGTCCGGGAGGAAACACCATATATTTT
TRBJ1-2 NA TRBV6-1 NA CASSEFLTGGTNGYTF TGTGCCAGCAGTGAATTTTTGACGGGCGGGACCAATGGCTACACCTTC
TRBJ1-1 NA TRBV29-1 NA CSVEDLATEAFF TGCAGCGTTGAAGACTTAGCTACTGAAGCTTTCTTT
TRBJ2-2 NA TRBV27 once CASSLFGGYVGAVNTGELFF TGTGCCAGCAGTTTATTTGGCGGGTATGTGGGGGCGGTGAACACCGGGGAGCTGTTTTTT
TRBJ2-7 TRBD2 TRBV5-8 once CASSYSGSYTYEQYF TGTGCCAGCAGCTATAGCGGGAGCTACACCTACGAGCAGTACTTC
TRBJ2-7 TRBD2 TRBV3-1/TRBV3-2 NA CASSQDSGSIHEQYF TGTGCCAGCAGCCAAGATAGCGGGAGCATCCACGAGCAGTACTTC
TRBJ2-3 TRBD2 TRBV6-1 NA CASSEADGLAGTQYF TGTGCCAGCAGTGAAGCGGATGGACTAGCGGGAACGCAGTATTTT
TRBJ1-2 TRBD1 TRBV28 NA CASHGQGRDGYTF TGTGCCAGCCATGGACAGGGACGGGATGGCTACACCTTC
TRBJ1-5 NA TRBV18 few CASSGENQPQHF TGTGCCAGCTCAGGAGAAAATCAGCCCCAGCATTTT
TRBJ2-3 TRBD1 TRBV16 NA CASSQSGGMDTQYF TGTGCCAGCAGCCAATCAGGGGGCATGGATACGCAGTATTTT
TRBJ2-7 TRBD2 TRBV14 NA CASSQDPLAGGPGTYEQYF TGTGCCAGCAGCCAAGATCCACTAGCGGGAGGGCCTGGGACCTACGAGCAGTACTTC
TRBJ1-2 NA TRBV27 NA CASSLSWAQGRYGYTF TGTGCCAGCAGTTTATCCTGGGCTCAGGGAAGGTATGGCTACACCTTC
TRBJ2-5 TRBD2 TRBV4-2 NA CASSLLGLAYETQYF TGTGCCAGCAGCCTCTTGGGACTAGCGTACGAGACCCAGTACTTC
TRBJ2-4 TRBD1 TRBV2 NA CASNLERDRGHF TGTGCCAGCAACCTCGAGAGGGACAGGGGACACTTC
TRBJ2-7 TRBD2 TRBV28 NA CASTPEREVQYF TGTGCCAGCACCCCCGAGCGGGAGGTGCAGTACTTC
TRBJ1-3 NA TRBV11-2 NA CASSPRSTGSGNTIYF TGTGCCAGCAGCCCGAGATCGACAGGCTCTGGAAACACCATATATTTT
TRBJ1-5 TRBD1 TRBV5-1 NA CASSPGQASNQPQHF TGCGCCAGCAGCCCGGGACAGGCAAGCAATCAGCCCCAGCATTTT
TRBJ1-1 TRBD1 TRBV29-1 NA CSVGDREAFF TGCAGCGTTGGGGACAGGGAGGCTTTCTTT
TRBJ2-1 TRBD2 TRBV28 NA CASSSRRTAGYNEQFF TGTGCCAGCAGTTCCCGTCGAACAGCGGGATACAATGAGCAGTTCTTC
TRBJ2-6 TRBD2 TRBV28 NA CASSRGSSGANVLTF TGTGCCAGCAGCCGCGGGAGCTCTGGGGCCAACGTCCTGACTTTC
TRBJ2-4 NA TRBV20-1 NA CSAVEDDIQYF TGCAGTGCTGTAGAGGATGACATTCAGTACTTC
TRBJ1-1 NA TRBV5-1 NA CASSWAGKEAFF TGCGCCAGCAGCTGGGCCGGGAAGGAAGCTTTCTTT
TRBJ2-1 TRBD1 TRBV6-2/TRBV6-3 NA CASSTRTGGNYNEQFF TGTGCCAGCAGTACAAGGACAGGGGGAAACTACAATGAGCAGTTCTTC
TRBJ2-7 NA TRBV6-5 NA CAIGLDYEQYF TGTGCCATAGGACTCGACTACGAGCAGTACTTC
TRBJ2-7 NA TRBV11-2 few CASSREGAWSSYEQYF TGTGCCAGCAGCCGAGAAGGGGCTTGGAGCTCCTACGAGCAGTACTTC
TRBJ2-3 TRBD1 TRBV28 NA CASRPRPGTGEADTQYF TGTGCCAGCAGGCCACGACCAGGGACAGGGGAGGCAGATACGCAGTATTTT
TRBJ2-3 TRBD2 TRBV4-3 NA CASSRTLGTSGTTDTQYF TGCGCCAGCAGCCGGACACTCGGGACTAGCGGGACCACAGATACGCAGTATTTT
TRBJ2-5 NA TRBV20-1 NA CSASIRDEETQYF TGCAGTGCTAGTATCAGGGATGAAGAGACCCAGTACTTC
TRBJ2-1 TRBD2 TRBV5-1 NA CASSLAGGSPNEQFF TGCGCCAGCAGCTTAGCGGGAGGATCCCCCAATGAGCAGTTCTTC
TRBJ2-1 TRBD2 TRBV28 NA CASARGLAGGTYNEQFF TGTGCCAGCGCCAGGGGACTAGCGGGAGGGACCTACAATGAGCAGTTCTTC
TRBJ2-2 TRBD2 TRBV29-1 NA CSTWGRVAGGLGTGELFF TGCAGCACTTGGGGTCGGGTAGCGGGAGGGCTTGGCACCGGGGAGCTGTTTTTT
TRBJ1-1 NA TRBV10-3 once CAIRPFGGMGNTEAFF TGTGCCATCAGGCCCTTCGGGGGAATGGGGAACACTGAAGCTTTCTTT
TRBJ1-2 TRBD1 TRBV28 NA CASSDPNRGFNYGYTF TGTGCCAGCAGCGATCCCAACAGGGGTTTTAACTATGGCTACACCTTC
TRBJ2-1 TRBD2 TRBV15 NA CATSRAPSGLNEQFF TGTGCCACCAGCAGAGCTCCTAGCGGACTCAATGAGCAGTTCTTC